The present T cell receptor beta chain was sequenced within a study of shared clonotypes between healthy human individuals. General study findings and limits: There were few donors, and this limited the genetic and exposure-history diversity represented.

The method was immunoSEQ multiplex PCR; TCRdb's version includes in-frame clones alone and lacks a portion of them. The data hold 2 million to 2.5 million clones, with approximately 94% observed a single time. This CDR3 spans 13 amino acids. The V and J ends lost 7 bases and 0 bases respectively, with 10 bases between them. CDR1 and CDR2 (germline): SQVTM, ANQGSEA. Worth noting for this clone: Antigen specificity is unknown.

The TCR originated in a man younger than 30 in good health. What was sequenced was naive CD4+ T cells sorted from blood. Noted subset: CD45RA+ positively selected. The genes are TRBV29-1 and TRBJ1-3; possibly TRBD1 for D (5 bases). This CDR3 reads CSGSTVSGNTIYF. The CDR3 DNA follows: TGCAGCGGGTCGACAGTCTCTGGAAACACCATATATTTT.